This T cell receptor (beta chain) was sequenced for a study of T cell responses to AZD1222 COVID-19 vaccine (dated by TCRdb to about 2021). Broadly, across the study: Because spike-specific TCR depth and breadth did not differ between the two schedules, AZD1222 recipients who got a second dose at roughly 4 weeks were pooled with those who got a second dose at roughly 12 weeks. A total of about 250 trial participants underwent TCR sequencing, of whom about 210 had received two doses of AZD1222 and some 25 had received two doses of the MenACWY control vaccine. Enrollment into the trials was organized by age into subgroups of 18-55, 56-69 and 70-plus years, and those subgroups contained about 150, 27 and 61 TCR-sequenced participants, respectively. Study-wide findings and limitations: In the small 56-69-year group, the increase in depth fell short of significance, most likely because of low power. Only six AZD1222 recipients were SARS-CoV-2 seropositive at baseline, limiting conclusions about previously exposed vaccinees. No day 14 peak-response samples were available, so repertoires were characterized only after the peak T cell response. Epitopes outside the regions mutated in the B.1.351 and B.1.1.7 variants were reportedly recognized by nearly half of the unique spike-specific TCRs. Participants were mostly white British, with more females than males. The authors suggested clonal diversity may have been underestimated. After two AZD1222 doses, both the breadth and the depth of spike-specific TCRs were significantly higher than at day 0 and than in MenACWY recipients. The vaccine-associated CD4 TCRs covered the entire spike protein, and the dominant responses fell in regions 160-218 and 743-854.

CDR1 LNHDA and CDR2 SQIVND are derived from the germline V gene (reference sequence). From the cysteine through the phenylalanine, the CDR3 covers 14 amino acids. Just CDR3 DNA is preserved here, 42 bases in frame from base 1. Relative to germline, V is 8 bases shorter and J is 3 bases shorter, with 16 bases between their ends. This clone appeared once. The antigen it recognizes is unknown. No much larger clone is present one base from it, and per-base qualities are unavailable. The CDR3 regions of human TCRbeta chains were subjected to immunosequencing. In the authors' own workflow: Repertoire TCRs were checked for matches against a reference library of SARS-CoV-2-specific TCRs that had been generated using the MIRA antigen-specificity platform. Breadth was defined as the fraction of unique TCRs that were SARS-CoV-2-associated, and depth was defined as the fraction of total T cells that were SARS-CoV-2-associated. Using the MIRA data, each spike-specific TCR was assigned both to the spike region to which the TCR was reactive and to a CD4 or CD8 class. Log10-transformed breadth and depth values were compared by one-way ANOVA with Sidak's multiple comparisons tests. TCRdb limited this immuneACCESS table to in-frame rearrangements with V and J called. A share of clones is missing; checked studies link under half to unresolved V genes, and the rest is unexplained. V, J and clone size are taken as reported in that table, and D and trimming were inferred from the DNA itself. Counted in this sample were 150,000 or so clones; 94% of them appeared once. Jointly, the top ten make up 0.64% of the sample.

What the time point label conveys for this sample: baseline before first vaccination. Vaccinee samples were obtained from the UK trials COV001 and COV002, which included a single-blind randomized controlled phase 2/3 trial of AZD1222 (ChAdOx1 nCoV-19) in healthy adults. Trial participant PBMC samples were collected at day 0 and day 28 after the second dose for TCRbeta chain sequencing. Specimen: peripheral blood, collected on day 0 of AZD1222 vaccination. The chain couples TRBV19 to TRBJ1-2; no D gene can be assigned with confidence. This clonotype was obtained from an adult in good health. The CDR3 has the sequence CASPKVGRDYGYTF. The sequenced DNA: TGTGCCAGTCCTAAGGTGGGGAGGGACTATGGCTACACCTTC.